This TCR beta chain appears in the sequencing data of a study of beta chain features in type 1 diabetes. Study results and caveats: In every one of the four CD4+ subsets, TCRB CDR3s were moderately but significantly shorter in Type 1 diabetes patients.

As every portion of the isolated RNA was reverse transcribed, the sequencing read expressed TCRB transcripts. Some clones are missing from TCRdb's copy, which holds only in-frame ones; the method was immunoSEQ multiplex PCR. The sample lists 600,000 to 700,000 clones, 9.5% to 15% occurring once. Concerning this clone: Its antigen is undetermined.

This CDR3 has 14 amino acids. The V end was cut by 6 bases, the J end by 0 bases, with 11 bases between. Germline CDR1 is MNHNY and CDR2 is SVGAGI (reference sequence). One heparinised draw, averaging about 0.11 L, was taken per donor. This TCR came from a man aged 30 to 39 with type 1 diabetes. Sequencing was carried out using naive CD4+ T cells from blood. V is TRBV6-6 and J is TRBJ1-1; a possible D gene is TRBD1 (6 bases). The CDR3 region is CASRWGDMNTEAFF. The CDR3 DNA is TGTGCCAGCAGGTGGGGGGACATGAACACTGAAGCTTTCTTT.